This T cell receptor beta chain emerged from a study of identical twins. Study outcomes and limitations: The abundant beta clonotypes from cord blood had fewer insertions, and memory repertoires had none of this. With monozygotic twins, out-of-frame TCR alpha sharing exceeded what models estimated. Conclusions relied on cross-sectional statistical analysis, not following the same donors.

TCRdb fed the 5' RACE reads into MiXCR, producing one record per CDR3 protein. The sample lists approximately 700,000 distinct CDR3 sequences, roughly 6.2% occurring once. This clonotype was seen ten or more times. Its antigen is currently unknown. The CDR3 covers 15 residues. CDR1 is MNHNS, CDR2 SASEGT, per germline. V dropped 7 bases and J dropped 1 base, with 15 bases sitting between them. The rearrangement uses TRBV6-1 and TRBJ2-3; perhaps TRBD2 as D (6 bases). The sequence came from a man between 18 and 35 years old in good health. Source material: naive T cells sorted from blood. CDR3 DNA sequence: TGTGCCAGCACACTTCAGTCTAGCGGCACAGATACGCAGTATTTT. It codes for CASTLQSSGTDTQYF.